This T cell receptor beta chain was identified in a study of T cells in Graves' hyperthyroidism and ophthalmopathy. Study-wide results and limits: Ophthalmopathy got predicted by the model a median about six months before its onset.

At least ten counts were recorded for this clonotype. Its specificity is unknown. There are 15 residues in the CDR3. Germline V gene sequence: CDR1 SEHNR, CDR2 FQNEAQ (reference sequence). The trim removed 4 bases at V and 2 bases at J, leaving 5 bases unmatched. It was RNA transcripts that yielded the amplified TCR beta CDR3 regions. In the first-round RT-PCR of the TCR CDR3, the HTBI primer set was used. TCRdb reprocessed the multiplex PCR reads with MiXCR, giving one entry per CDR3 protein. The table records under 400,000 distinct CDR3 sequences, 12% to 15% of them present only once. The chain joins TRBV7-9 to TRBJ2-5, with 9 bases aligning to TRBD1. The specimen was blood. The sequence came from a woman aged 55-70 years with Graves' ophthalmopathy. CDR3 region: CASSYTGQGQETQYF. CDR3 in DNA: TGTGCCAGCAGCTATACGGGACAGGGACAAGAGACCCAGTACTTC. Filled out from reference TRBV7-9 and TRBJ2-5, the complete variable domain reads DTGVSQNPRHKITKRGQNVTFRCDPISEHNRLYWYRQTLGQGPEFLTYFQNEAQLEKSRLLSDRFSAERPKGSFSTLEIQRTEQGDSAMYLCASSYTGQGQETQYFGPGTRLLVL.